This TCR beta chain derives from a study of radiotherapy plus CTLA-4 blockade in lung cancer. On the study more broadly: Objective responses were recorded in about a sixth of patients, with disease control recorded in 25% to 35%.

Generated by immunoSEQ multiplex PCR, the TCRdb table keeps only in-frame clones and is missing some. The data contain approximately 81,000 clones, more than 60% of them singletons. Notes on the study in general: The authors reported that early blood T cell clone dynamics, with interferon-beta, best predicted response.

Concerning this clone: The target antigen is unknown.

Germline-derived CDR1 and CDR2 are SGHTA and FQGNSA. The CDR3 covers 14 residues. V was shortened by 6 bases and J by 5 bases, with 16 bases between the two germline ends. The V gene is TRBV7-2, the J gene TRBJ1-2, with TRBD1 as a possible D gene (5 bases). The TCR was taken from a human donor with non-small cell lung cancer who had a partial response to radiotherapy plus ipilimumab. Some clones in this sample may be carry-over from other donors' samples. The sample was peripheral blood, taken from a patient treated with radiotherapy plus ipilimumab. This chain's CDR3 is CASSLQGDSYGYTF. CDR3 nucleotide sequence: TGTGCCAGCAGTCTCCAGGGCGACTCATATGGCTACACCTTC.